Following are 2 T cell receptor beta chains from one sample sequenced in a study of a mutant IDH1 vaccine in newly diagnosed glioma. Time point described: week 47, end of study. With topical imiquimod, each dose of the vaccine consisted of 300 ug of mutant IDH1 20-mer peptide. Antigens for these TCRs are unknown. The assay was immunoSEQ multiplex PCR, and TCRdb's table has in-frame clones only and misses some. The table has tens of thousands of clones, 83% seen once; the top ten hold 3% to 4%. The source material was PBMCs, sampled from a glioma patient whose treatment included an IDH1 peptide vaccine. The receptors originated from a woman between 50 and 59 years old with glioma.

J is TRBJ2-3 and V is TRBV5-1; the D gene could be TRBD1 or TRBD2 (6 bases each). CDR1 is SGHRS and CDR2 is YFSETQ in the germline V gene. CDR3 length: 15 amino acids. Trimming cost V 4 bases and J 3 bases, with 15 bases left between them. This CDR3 reads CASSGGGGGTDTQYF. CDR3 nucleotides: TGCGCCAGCAGCGGAGGGGGTGGCGGGACAGATACGCAGTATTTT.

The V call is TRBV10-3, the J call TRBJ2-1, with 11 positions matching TRBD2. The germline CDR1 and CDR2 sequences are ENHRY and SYGVKD. V dropped 10 bases and J dropped 4; count of bases not matched to a gene: 9. The CDR3 is 15 residues long. The CDR3 DNA reads TGTGCCACCATACCGGGACTAGCGGATTACAATGAGCAGTTCTTC. It codes for CATIPGLADYNEQFF.